This T cell receptor (beta chain) was documented in a study of graft-versus-host responses after intestinal transplantation. Study in general: Each of the recipients got a multivisceral, liver-intestinal, or isolated intestinal transplant. Every recipient had anti-thymocyte globulin induction and around 3 years of tacrolimus plus steroids. General study results and limits: Maximum circulating GvH clone levels tracked with early post-transplant HvG decreases. In recipient marrow, GvH clones were found, and some appeared first in ileum or blood.

Germline CDR1 reads ENHRY; CDR2 reads SYGVKD. The CDR3 loop spans 17 amino acids. The germline V and J ends were trimmed by 0 bases and 4 bases, with 15 bases remaining between them. Details on this clone: Antigen: not known.

Libraries were prepared by immunoSEQ multiplex PCR; TCRdb keeps only in-frame clonotypes and omits some of them. The profile covers about 90,000 clones, with over 85% appearing a single time and about 0.3% taken by the ten largest. The receptor was isolated from a human donor who received an intestinal transplant. The sample here was unstimulated CD4+ T cells sorted from spleen or lymph node cells, taken before intestinal transplant. V and J are TRBV10-3 and TRBJ1-4; tentatively, D is TRBD1 (6 bases). CDR3 coding DNA: TGTGCCATCAGTGAGTCGCTGGGGGGCAATAGTAATGAAAAACTGTTTTTT. Its translation: CAISESLGGNSNEKLFF.